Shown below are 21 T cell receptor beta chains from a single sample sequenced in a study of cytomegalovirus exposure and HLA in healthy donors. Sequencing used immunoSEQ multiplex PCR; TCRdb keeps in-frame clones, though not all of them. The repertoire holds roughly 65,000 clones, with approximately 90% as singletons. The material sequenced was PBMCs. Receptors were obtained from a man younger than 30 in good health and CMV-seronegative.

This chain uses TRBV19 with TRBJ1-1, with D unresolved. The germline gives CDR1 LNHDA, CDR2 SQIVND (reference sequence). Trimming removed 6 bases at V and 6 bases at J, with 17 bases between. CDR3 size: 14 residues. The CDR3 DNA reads TGTGCCAGTAGGAATCTCCCCATCGGGGCTGAAGCTTTCTTT. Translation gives CASRNLPIGAEAFF.

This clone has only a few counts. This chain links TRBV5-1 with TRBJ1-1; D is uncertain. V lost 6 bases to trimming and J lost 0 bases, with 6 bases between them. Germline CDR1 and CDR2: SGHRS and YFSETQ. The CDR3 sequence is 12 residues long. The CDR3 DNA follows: TGCGCCAGCAAAGCCGTGAACACTGAAGCTTTCTTT. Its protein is CASKAVNTEAFF.

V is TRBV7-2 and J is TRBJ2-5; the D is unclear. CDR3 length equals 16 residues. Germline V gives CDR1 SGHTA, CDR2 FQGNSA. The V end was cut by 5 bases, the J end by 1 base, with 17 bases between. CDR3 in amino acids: CASSPWIAGSQETQYF. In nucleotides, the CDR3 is TGTGCCAGCAGCCCTTGGATAGCCGGCTCCCAAGAGACCCAGTACTTC.

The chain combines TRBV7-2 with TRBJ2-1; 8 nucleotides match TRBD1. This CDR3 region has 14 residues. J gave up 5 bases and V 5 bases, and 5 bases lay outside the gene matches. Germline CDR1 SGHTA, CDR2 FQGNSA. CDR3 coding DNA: TGTGCCAGCAGCCGGACAGGGCCTGACAATGAGCAGTTCTTC. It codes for CASSRTGPDNEQFF.

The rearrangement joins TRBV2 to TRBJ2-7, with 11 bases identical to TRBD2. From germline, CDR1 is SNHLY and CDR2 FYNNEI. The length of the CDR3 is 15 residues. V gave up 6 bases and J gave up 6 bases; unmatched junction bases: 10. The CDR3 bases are TGTGCCAGCAGCGCTATAGCGGGAGGGCTCTCCGAGCAGTACTTC. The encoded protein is CASSAIAGGLSEQYF.

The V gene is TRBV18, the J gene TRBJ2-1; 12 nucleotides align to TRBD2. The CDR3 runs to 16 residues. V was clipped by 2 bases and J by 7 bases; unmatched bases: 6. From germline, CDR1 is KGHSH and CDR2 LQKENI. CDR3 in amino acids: CASSPGRTSGMNEQFF. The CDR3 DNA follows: TGTGCCAGCTCACCAGGCAGGACTAGCGGGATGAATGAGCAGTTCTTC.

In DNA, the CDR3 is TGTGCCAGCAGCTCGGGGTTCTACGAGCAGTACTTC. Protein sequence: CASSSGFYEQYF. This chain uses TRBV6-5 with TRBJ2-7, with D maybe TRBD2 (5 bases). Trimming cost V 6 bases and J 3 bases, with 9 bases left between them. Germline CDR1 is MNHEY and CDR2 is SVGAGI. This CDR3 is 12 amino acids long.

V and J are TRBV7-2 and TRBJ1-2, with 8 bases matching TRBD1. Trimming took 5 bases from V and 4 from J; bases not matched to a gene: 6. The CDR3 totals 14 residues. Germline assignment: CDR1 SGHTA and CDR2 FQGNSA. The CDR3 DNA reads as TGTGCCAGCAGCAGGACAGGGTCCGGCTATGGCTACACCTTC. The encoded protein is CASSRTGSGYGYTF.

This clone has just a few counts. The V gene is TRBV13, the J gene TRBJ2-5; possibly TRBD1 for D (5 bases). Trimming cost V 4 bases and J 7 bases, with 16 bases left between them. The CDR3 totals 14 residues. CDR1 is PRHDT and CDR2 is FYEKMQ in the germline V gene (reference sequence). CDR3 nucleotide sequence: TGTGCCAGCAGCTCCAGACAGAACCTCGGGACCCAGTACTTC. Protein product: CASSSRQNLGTQYF.

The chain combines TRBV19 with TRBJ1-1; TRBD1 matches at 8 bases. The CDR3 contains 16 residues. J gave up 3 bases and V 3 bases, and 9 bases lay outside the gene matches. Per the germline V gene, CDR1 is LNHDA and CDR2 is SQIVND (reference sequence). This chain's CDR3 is CASSISTRGLDTEAFF. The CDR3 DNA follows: TGTGCCAGTAGTATTTCTACCAGGGGGCTGGACACTGAAGCTTTCTTT. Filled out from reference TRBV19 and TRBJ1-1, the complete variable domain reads DGGITQSPKYLFRKEGQNVTLSCEQNLNHDAMYWYRQDPGQGLRLIYYSQIVNDFQKGDIAEGYSVSREKKESFPLTVTSAQKNPTAFYLCASSISTRGLDTEAFFGQGTRLTVV.

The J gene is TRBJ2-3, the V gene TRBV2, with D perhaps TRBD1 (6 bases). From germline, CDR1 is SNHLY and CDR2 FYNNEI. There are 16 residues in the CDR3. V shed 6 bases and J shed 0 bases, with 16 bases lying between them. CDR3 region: CASRGQGRASTDTQYF. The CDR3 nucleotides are TGTGCCAGCAGGGGGCAGGGGCGTGCTAGCACAGATACGCAGTATTTT.

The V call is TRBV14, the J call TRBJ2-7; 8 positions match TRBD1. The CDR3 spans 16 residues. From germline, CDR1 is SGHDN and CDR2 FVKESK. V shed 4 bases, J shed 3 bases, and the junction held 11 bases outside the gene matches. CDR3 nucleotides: TGTGCCAGCAGCCCCTTTAGGACAGGGTCAATCTACGAGCAGTACTTC. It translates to CASSPFRTGSIYEQYF.

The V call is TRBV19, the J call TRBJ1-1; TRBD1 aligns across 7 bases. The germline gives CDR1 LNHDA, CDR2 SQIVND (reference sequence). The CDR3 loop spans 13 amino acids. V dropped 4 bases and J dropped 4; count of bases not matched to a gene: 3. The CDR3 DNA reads TGTGCCAGTAGTAAGGGGGCGGGCACTGAAGCTTTCTTT. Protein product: CASSKGAGTEAFF.

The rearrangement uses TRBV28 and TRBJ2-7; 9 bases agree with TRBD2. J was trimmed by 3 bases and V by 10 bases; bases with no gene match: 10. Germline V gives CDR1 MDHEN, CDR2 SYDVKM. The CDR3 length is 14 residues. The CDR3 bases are TGTGCCACACGGCGGGAGGGGGTGCTCTACGAGCAGTACTTC. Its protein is CATRREGVLYEQYF. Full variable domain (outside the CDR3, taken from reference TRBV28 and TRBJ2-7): DVKVTQSSRYLVKRTGEKVFLECVQDMDHENMFWYRQDPGLGLRLIYFSYDVKMKEKGDIPEGYSVSREKKERFSLILESASTNQTSMYLCATRREGVLYEQYFGPGTRLTVT.

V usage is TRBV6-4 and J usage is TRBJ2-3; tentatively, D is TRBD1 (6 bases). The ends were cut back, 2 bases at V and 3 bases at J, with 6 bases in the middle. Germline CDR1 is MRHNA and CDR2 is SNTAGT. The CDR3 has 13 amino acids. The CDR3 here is CASSDRGTDTQYF. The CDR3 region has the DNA TGTGCCAGCAGTGACAGGGGGACAGATACGCAGTATTTT.

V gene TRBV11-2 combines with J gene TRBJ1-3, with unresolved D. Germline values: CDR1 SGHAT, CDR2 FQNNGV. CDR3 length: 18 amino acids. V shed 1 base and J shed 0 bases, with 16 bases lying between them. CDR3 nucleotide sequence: TGTGCCAGCAGCTTAGGATTCAGTGCAGGAATCTCTGGAAACACCATATATTTT. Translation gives CASSLGFSAGISGNTIYF.

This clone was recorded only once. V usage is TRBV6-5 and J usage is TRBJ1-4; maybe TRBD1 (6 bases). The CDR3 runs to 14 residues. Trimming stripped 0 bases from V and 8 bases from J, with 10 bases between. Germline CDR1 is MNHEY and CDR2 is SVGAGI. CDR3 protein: CASSYSSGGEKLFF. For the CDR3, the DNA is TGTGCCAGCAGTTACTCGTCTGGGGGCGAAAAACTGTTTTTT.

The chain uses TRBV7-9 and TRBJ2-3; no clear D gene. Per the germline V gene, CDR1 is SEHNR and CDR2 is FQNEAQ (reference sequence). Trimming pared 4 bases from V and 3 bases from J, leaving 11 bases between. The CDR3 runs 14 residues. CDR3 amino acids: CASSSGRQTDTQYF. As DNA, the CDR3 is TGTGCCAGCAGCTCGGGTCGGCAAACAGATACGCAGTATTTT.

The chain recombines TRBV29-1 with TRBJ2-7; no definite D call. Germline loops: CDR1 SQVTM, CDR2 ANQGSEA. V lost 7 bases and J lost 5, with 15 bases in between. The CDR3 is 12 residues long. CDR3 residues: CSAGWRPHEQYF. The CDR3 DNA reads TGCAGCGCCGGGTGGCGACCTCACGAGCAGTACTTC.

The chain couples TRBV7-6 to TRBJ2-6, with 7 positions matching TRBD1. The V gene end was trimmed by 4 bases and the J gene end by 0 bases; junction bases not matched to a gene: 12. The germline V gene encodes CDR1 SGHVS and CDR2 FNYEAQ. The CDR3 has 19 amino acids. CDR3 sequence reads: CASSSLSPTGISGANVLTF. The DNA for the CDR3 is TGTGCCAGCAGCTCACTTTCCCCGACAGGGATCTCTGGGGCCAACGTCCTGACTTTC.

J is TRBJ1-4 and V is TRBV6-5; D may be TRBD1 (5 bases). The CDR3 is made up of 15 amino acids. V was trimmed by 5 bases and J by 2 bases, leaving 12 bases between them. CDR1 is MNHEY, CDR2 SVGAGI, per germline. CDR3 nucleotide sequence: TGTGCCAGCAGTCGGGGGGGAACGACTAATGAAAAACTGTTTTTT. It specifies CASSRGGTTNEKLFF.